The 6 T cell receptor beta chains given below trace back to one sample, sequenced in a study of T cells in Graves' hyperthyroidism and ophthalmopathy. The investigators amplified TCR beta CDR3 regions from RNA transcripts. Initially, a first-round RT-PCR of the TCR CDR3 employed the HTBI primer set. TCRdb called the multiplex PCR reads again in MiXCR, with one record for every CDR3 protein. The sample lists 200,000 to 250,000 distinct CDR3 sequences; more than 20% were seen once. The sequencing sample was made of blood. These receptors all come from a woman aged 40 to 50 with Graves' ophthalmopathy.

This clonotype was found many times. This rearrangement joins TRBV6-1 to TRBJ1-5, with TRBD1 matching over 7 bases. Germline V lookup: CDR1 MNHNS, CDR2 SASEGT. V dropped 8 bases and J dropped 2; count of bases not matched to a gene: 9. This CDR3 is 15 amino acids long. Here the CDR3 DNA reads TGTGCCAGCGGGAATGGACAGGTACGCAATCAGCCCCAGCATTTT. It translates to CASGNGQVRNQPQHF.

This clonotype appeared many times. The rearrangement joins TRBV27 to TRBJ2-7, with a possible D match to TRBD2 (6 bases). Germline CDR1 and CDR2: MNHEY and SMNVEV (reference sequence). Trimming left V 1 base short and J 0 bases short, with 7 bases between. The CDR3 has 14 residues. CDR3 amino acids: CASSLYGSSYEQYF. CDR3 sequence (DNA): TGTGCCAGCAGTTTATACGGGAGCTCCTACGAGCAGTACTTC.

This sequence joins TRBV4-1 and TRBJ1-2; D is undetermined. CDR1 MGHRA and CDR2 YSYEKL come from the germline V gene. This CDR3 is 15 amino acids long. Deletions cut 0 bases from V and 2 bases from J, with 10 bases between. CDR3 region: CASSQEGSANYGYTF. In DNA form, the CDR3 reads TGCGCCAGCAGCCAAGAAGGTTCAGCGAACTATGGCTACACCTTC.

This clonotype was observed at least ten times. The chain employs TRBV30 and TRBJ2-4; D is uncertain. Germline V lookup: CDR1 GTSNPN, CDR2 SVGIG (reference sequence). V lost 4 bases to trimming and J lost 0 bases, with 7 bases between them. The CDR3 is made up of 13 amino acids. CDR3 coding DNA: TGTGCCTGGATACCCTTAGCCAAAAACATTCAGTACTTC. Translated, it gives CAWIPLAKNIQYF. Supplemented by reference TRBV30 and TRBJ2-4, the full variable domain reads SQTIHQWPATLVQPVGSPLSLECTVEGTSNPNLYWYRQAAGRGLQLLFYSVGIGQISSEVPQNLSASRPQDRQFILSSKKLLLSDSGFYLCAWIPLAKNIQYFGAGTRLSVL.

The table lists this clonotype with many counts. The CDR3 DNA follows: TGCAGCGTTGAACGCACCGGGGACACTGAAGCTTTCTTT. Translation: CSVERTGDTEAFF. The rearrangement uses TRBV29-1 and TRBJ1-1; the D is unclear. The CDR3 length is 13 residues. Germline loops: CDR1 SQVTM, CDR2 ANQGSEA. V lost 2 bases, J lost 3 bases, and 10 bases lay in between. Full variable domain (rest looked up from reference TRBV29-1 and TRBJ1-1): SAVISQKPSRDICQRGTSLTIQCQVDSQVTMMFWYRQQPGQSLTLIATANQGSEATYESGFVIDKFPISRPNLTFSTLTVSNMSPEDSSIYLCSVERTGDTEAFFGQGTRLTVV.

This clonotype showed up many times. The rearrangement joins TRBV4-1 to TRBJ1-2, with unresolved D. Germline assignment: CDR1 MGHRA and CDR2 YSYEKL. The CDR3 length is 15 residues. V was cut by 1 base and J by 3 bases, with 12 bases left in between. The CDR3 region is CASSQGWAVDYGYTF. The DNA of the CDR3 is TGCGCCAGCAGCCAAGGATGGGCAGTCGACTATGGCTACACCTTC.